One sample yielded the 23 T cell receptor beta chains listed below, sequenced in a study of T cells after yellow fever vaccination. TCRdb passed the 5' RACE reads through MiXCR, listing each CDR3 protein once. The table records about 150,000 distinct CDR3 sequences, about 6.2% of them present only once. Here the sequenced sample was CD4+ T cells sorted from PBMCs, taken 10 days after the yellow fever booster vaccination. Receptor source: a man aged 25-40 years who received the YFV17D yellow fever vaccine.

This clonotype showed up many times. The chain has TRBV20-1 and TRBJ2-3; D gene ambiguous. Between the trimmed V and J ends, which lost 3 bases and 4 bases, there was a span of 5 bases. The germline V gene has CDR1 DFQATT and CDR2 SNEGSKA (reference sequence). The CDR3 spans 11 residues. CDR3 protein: CSARTPDTQYF. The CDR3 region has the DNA TGCAGTGCTAGGACTCCAGATACGCAGTATTTT.

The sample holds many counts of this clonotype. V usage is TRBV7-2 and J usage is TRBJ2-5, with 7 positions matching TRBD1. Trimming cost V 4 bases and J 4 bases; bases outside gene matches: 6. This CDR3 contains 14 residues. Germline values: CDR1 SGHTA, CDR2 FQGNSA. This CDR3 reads CASSSPPGGETQYF. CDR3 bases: TGTGCCAGCAGCTCGCCCCCAGGGGGAGAGACCCAGTACTTC.

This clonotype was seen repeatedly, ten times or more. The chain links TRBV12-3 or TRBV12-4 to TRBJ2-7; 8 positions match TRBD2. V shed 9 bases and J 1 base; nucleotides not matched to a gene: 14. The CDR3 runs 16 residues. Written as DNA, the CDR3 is TGTGCCAGTCAGCTGGTACCGGGACTAGGGTCCTACGAGCAGTACTTC. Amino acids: CASQLVPGLGSYEQYF.

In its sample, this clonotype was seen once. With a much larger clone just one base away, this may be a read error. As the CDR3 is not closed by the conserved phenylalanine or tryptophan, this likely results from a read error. Here the CDR3 DNA reads TGTGCCAGTAGCTTGAGCGGCGACACCGGGGAGCTGTTTTCT. This translates into CASSLSGDTGELFS. The J gene is TRBJ2-2, the V gene TRBV12-3 or TRBV12-4; possibly TRBD2 for D (5 bases). Trimming left V 9 bases short and J 3 bases short, with 14 bases between. This CDR3 region has 14 residues.

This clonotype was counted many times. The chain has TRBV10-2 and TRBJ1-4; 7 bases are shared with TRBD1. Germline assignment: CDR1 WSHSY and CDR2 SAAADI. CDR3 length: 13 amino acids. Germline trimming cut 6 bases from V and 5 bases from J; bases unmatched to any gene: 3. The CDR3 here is CASSLTGNEKLFF. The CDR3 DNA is TGCGCCAGCAGCCTGACAGGGAATGAAAAACTGTTTTTT.

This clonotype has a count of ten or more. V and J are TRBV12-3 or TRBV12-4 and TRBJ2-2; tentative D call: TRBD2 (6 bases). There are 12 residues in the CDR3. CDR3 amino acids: CGCGKNTGELFF. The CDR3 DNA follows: TGTGGGTGCGGGAAGAACACCGGGGAGCTGTTTTTT.

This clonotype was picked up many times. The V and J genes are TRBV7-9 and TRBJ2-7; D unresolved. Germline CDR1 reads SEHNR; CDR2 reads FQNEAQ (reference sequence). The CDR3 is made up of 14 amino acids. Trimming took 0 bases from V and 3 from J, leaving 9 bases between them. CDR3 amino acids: CASSLAGRSYEQYF. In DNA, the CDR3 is TGTGCCAGCAGCTTAGCGGGTCGGAGCTACGAGCAGTACTTC.

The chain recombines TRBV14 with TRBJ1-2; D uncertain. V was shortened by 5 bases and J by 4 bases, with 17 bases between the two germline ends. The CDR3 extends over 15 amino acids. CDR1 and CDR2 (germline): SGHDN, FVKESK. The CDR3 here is CASSLNQGVFYGYTF. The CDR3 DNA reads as TGTGCCAGCAGCTTAAATCAAGGCGTGTTCTATGGCTACACCTTC.

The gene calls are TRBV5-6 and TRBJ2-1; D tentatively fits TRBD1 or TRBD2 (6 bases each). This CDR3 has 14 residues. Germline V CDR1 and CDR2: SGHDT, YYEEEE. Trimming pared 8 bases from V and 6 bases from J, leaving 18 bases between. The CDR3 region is CARGPRGLANEQFF. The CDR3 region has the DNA TGTGCCAGGGGCCCCCGGGGGCTCGCCAATGAGCAGTTCTTC. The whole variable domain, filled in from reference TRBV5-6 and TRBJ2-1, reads DAGVTQSPTHLIKTRGQQVTLRCSPKSGHDTVSWYQQALGQGPQFIFQYYEEEERQRGNFPDRFSGHQFPNYSSELNVNALLLGDSALYLCARGPRGLANEQFFGPGTRLTVL.

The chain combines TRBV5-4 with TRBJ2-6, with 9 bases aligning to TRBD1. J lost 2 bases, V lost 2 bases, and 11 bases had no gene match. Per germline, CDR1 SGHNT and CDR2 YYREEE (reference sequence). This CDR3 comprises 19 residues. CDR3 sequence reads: CASSFGPGTGRAGANVLTF. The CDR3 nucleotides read TGTGCCAGCAGCTTCGGTCCCGGGACAGGGAGGGCTGGGGCCAACGTCCTGACTTTC.

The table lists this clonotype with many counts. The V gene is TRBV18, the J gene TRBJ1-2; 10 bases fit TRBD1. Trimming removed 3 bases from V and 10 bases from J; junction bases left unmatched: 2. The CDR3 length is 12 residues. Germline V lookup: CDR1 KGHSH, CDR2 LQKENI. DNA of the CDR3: TGTGCCAGCTCACCCGGGACAGGGGACTACACCTTC. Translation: CASSPGTGDYTF.

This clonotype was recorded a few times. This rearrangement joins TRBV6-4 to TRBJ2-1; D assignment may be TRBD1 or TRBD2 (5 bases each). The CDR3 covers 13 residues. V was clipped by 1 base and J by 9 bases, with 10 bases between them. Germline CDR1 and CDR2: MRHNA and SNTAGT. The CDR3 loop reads CASSDYPGTEQFF. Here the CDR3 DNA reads TGTGCCAGCAGTGACTACCCAGGGACTGAGCAGTTCTTC.

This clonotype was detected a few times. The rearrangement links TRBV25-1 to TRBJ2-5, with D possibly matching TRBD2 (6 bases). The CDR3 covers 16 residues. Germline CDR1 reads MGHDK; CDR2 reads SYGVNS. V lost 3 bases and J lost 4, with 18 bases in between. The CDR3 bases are TGTGCCAGCAGTGAGACCCCCACGGCGCGGGGAGAGACCCAGTACTTC. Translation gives CASSETPTARGETQYF. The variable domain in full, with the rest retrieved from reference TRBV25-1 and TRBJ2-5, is EADIYQTPRYLVIGTGKKITLECSQTMGHDKMYWYQQDPGMELHLIHYSYGVNSTEKGDLSSESTVSRIRTEHFPLTLESARPSHTSQYLCASSETPTARGETQYFGPGTRLLVL.

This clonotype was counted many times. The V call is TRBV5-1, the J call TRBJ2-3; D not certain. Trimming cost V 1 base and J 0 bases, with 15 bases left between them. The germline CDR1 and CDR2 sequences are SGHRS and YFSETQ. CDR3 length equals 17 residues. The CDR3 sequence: CASSLSSGGSSTDTQYF. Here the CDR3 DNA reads TGCGCCAGCAGCTTGAGTTCGGGCGGTTCTAGCACAGATACGCAGTATTTT.

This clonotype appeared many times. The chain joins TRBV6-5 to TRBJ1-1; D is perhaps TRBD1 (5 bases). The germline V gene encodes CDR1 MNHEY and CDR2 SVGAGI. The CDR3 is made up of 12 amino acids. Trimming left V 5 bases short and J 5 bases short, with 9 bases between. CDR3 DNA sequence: TGTGCCAGCAGTACATCAGGGACTGAAGCTTTCTTT. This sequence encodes CASSTSGTEAFF.

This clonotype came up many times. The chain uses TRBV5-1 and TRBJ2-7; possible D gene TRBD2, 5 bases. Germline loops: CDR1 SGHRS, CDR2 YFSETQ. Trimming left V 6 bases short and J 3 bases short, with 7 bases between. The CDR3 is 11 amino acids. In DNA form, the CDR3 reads TGCGCCAGCACCGGAGGCTACGAGCAGTACTTC. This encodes CASTGGYEQYF.

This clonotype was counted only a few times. CDR3 sequence reads: CASSLVRELYNEQFF. The CDR3 DNA follows: TGTGCCAGCAGCTTAGTGCGTGAGTTGTACAATGAGCAGTTCTTC. The chain joins TRBV11-2 to TRBJ2-1; D is unclear. This CDR3 comprises 15 residues. Per the germline V gene, CDR1 is SGHAT and CDR2 is FQNNGV. V was shortened by 1 base and J by 4 bases, with 11 bases between the two germline ends. Supplemented by reference TRBV11-2 and TRBJ2-1, the full variable domain reads EAGVAQSPRYKIIEKRQSVAFWCNPISGHATLYWYQQILGQGPKLLIQFQNNGVVDDSQLPKDRFSAERLKGVDSTLKIQPAKLEDSAVYLCASSLVRELYNEQFFGPGTRLTVL.

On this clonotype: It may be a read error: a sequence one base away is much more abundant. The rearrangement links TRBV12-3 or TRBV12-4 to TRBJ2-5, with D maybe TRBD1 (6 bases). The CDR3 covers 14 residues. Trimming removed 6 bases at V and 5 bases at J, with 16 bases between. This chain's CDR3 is CASRTTGTRETQYF. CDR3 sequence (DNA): TGTGCCAGCAGGACAACCGGGACAAGGGAGACCCAGTACTTC.

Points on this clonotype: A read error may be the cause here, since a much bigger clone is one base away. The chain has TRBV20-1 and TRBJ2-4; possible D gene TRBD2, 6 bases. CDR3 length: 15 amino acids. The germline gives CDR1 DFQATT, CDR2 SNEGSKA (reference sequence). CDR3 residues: CIASDRRLAKNIQYF. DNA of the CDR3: TGCATTGCTAGCGACCGGAGACTAGCCAAAAACATTCAGTACTTC.

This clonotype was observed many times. CDR3 bases: TGCGCCAGCAGCCCCCAGGCTTACGAGCAGTACTTC. This translates into CASSPQAYEQYF. The rearrangement links TRBV5-1 to TRBJ2-7; D unresolved. This CDR3 contains 12 residues. CDR1 SGHRS and CDR2 YFSETQ come from the germline V gene. Trimming left V 4 bases short and J 4 bases short, with 9 bases between.

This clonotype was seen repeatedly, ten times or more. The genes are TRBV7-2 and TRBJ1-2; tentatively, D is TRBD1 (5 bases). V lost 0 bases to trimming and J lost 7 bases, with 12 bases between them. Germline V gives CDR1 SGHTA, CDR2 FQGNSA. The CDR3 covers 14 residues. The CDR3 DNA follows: TGTGCCAGCAGCTTAGCTGGCAGGGTTCCTGGCTACACCTTC. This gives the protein CASSLAGRVPGYTF.

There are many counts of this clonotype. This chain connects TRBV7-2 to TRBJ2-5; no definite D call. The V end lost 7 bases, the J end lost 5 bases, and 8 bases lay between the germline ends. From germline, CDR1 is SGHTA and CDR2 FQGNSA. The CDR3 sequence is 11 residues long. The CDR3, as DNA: TGTGCCAGCACCCCTGGGGAGACCCAGTACTTC. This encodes CASTPGETQYF.

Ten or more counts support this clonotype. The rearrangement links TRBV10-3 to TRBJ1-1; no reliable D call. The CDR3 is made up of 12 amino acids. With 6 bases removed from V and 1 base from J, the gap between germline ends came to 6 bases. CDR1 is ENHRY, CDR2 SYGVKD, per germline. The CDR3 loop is CAIRRENTEAFF. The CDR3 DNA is TGTGCCATCAGGAGGGAGAACACTGAAGCTTTCTTT.